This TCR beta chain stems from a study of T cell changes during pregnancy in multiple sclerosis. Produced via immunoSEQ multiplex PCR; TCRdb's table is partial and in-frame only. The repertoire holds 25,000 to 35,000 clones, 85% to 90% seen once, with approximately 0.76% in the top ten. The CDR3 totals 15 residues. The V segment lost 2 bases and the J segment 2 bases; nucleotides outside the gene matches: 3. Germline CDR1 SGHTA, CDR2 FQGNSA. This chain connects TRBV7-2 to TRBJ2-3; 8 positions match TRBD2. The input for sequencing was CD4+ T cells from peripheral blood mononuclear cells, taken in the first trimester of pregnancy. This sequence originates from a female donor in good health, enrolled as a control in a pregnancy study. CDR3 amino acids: CASSLTSGDTDTQYF. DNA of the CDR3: TGTGCCAGCAGCTTAACTAGCGGAGACACAGATACGCAGTATTTT.